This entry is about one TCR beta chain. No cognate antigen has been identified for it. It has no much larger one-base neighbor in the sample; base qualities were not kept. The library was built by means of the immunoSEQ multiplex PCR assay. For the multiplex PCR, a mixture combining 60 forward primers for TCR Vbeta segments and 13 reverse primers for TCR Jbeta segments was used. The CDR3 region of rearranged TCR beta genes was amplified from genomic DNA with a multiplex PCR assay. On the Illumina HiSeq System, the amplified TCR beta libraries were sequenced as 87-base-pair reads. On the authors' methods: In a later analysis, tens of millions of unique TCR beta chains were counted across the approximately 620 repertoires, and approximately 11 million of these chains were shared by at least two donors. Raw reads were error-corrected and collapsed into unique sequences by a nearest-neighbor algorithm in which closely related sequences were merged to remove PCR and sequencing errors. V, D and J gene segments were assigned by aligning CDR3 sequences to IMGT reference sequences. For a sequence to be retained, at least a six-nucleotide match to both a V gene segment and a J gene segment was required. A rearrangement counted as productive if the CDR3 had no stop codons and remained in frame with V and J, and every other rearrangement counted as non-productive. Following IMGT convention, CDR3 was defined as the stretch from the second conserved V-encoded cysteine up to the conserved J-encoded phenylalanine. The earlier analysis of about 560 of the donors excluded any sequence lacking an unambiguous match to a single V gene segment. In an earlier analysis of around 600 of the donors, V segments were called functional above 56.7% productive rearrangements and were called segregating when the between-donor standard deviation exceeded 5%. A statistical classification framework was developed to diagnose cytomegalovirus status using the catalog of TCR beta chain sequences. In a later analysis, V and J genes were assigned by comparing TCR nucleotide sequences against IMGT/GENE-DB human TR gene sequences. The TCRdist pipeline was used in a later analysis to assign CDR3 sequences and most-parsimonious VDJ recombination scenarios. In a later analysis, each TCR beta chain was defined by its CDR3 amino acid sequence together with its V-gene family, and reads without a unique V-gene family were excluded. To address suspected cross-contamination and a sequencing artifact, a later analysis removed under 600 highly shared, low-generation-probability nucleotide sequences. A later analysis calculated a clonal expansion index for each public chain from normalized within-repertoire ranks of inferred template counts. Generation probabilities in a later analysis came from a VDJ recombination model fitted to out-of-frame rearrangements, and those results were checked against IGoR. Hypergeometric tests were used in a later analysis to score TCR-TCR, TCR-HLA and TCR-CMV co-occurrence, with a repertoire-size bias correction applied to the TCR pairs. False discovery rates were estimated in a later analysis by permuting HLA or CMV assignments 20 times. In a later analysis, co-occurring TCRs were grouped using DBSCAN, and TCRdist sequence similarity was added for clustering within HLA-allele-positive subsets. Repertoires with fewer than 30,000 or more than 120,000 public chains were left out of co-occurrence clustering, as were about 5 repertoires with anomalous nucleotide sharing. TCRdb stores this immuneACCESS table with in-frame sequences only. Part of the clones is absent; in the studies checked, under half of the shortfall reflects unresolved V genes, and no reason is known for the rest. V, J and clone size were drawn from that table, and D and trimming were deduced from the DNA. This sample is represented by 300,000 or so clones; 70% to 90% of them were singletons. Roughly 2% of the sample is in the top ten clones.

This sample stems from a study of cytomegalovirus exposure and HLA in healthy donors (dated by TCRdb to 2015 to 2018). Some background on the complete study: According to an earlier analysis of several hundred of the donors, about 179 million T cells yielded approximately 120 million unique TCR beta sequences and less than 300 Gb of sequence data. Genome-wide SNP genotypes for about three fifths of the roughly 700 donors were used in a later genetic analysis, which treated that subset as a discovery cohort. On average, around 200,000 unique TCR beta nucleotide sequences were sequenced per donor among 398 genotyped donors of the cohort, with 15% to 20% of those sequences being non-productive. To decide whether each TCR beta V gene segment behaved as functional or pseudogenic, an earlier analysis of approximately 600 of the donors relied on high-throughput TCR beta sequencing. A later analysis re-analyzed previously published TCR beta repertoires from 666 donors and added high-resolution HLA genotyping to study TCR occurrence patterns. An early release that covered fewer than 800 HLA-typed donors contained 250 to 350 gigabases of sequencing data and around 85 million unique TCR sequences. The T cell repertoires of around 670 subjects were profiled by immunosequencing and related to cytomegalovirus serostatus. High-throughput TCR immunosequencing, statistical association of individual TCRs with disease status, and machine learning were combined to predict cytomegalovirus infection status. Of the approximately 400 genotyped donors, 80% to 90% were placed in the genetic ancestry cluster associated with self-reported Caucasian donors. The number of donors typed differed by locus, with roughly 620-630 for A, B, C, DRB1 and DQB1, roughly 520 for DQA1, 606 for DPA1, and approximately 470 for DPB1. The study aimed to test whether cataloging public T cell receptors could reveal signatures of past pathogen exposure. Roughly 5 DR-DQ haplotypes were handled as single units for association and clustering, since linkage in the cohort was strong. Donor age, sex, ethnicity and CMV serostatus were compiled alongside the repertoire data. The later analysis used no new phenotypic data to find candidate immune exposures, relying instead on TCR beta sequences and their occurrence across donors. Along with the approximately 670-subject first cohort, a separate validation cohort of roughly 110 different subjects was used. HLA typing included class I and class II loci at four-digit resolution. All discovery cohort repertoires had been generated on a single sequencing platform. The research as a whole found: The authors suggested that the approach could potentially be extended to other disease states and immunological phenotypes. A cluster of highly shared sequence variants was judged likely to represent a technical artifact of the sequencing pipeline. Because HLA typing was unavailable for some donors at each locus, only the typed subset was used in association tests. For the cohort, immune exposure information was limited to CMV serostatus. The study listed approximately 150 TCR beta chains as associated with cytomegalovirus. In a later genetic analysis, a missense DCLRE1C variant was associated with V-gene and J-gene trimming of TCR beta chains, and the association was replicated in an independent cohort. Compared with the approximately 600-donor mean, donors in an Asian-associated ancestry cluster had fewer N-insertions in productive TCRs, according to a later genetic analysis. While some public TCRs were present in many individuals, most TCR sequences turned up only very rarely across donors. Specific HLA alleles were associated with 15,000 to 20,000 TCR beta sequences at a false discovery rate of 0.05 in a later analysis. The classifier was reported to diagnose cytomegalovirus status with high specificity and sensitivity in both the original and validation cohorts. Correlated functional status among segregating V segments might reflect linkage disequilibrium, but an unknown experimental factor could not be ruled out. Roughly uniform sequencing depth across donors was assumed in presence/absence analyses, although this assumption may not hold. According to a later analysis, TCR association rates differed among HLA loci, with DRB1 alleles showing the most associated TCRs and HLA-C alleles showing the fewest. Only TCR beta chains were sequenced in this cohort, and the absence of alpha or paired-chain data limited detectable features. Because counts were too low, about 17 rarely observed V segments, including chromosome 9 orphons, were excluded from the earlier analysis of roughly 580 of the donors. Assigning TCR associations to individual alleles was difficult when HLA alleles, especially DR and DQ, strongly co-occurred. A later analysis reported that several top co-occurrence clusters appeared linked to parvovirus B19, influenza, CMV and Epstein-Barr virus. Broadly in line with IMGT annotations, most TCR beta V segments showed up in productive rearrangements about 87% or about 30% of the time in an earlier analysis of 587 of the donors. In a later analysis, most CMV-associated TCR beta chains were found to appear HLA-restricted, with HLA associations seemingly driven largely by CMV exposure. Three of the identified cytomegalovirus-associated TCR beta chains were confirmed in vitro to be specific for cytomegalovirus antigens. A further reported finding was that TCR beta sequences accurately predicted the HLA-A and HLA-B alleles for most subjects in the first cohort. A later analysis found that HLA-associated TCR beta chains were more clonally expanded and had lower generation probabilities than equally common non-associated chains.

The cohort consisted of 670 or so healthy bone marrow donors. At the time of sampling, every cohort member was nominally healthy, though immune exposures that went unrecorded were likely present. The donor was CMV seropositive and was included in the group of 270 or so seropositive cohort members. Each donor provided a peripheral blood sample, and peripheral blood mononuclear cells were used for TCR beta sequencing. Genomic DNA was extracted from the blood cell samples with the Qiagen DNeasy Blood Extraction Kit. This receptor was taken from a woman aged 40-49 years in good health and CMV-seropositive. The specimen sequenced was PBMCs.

Here the CDR3 is given as CASSIAQGARIRLNTEAFF. DNA sequence: TGTGCCAGTAGTATAGCGCAGGGGGCGCGAATTCGATTGAACACTGAAGCTTTCTTT. The chain uses TRBV19 and TRBJ1-1; TRBD1 aligns with 8 central bases. Its CDR3 holds 19 amino acids, cysteine through phenylalanine. Only the CDR3 DNA is retained, 57 bases long and in frame from the first base. In the germline V gene (reference sequence), CDR1 corresponds to LNHDA and CDR2 to SQIVND. Relative to germline, V is missing 1 base and J is missing 0 bases, with 13 bases of the junction outside any gene match. Extended through the reference TRBV19 and TRBJ1-1 proteins, this CDR3 yields the full variable domain: DGGITQSPKYLFRKEGQNVTLSCEQNLNHDAMYWYRQDPGQGLRLIYYSQIVNDFQKGDIAEGYSVSREKKESFPLTVTSAQKNPTAFYLCASSIAQGARIRLNTEAFFGQGTRLTVV.